The 21 T cell receptor beta chains given below trace back to one sample, sequenced in a study of regulatory T cells in long-lasting Graves disease. Arm-PCR of CDR3 regions and iRepertoire HTBI primers were used to build TCR beta libraries. TCRdb ran MiXCR on the multiplex PCR reads and lists one entry per CDR3 protein. The repertoire holds approximately 460,000 distinct CDR3 sequences, with roughly 15% as singletons. Time point in this sample: newly diagnosed GD, antithyroid drugs for less than 3 months. The TCR library used RNA extracted from PBMCs. Separately, the same data were catalogued under a study of T cells in Graves' hyperthyroidism and ophthalmopathy.

The sequencing here drew on peripheral blood mononuclear cells (PBMCs), taken at new diagnosis, from a patient treated with antithyroid drugs. The source is a woman aged 25 to 39 with Graves disease.

This chain uses TRBV6-2 or TRBV6-3 with TRBJ2-7, with D maybe TRBD1 (5 bases). The germline V and J ends were trimmed by 2 bases and 6 bases, with 8 bases remaining between them. The CDR3 spans 12 residues. Germline-derived CDR1 and CDR2 are MNHEY and SVGEGT. The CDR3 reads CASSYRQGEQYF. The DNA for the CDR3 is TGTGCCAGCAGTTACCGGCAGGGCGAGCAGTACTTC.

There are many counts of this clonotype. CDR3 nucleotides: TGTGCCAGCAGTGAGGGGGAAGAGACCCAGTACTTC. Its translation: CASSEGEETQYF. This chain links TRBV2 with TRBJ2-5, with D perhaps matching TRBD1 or TRBD2 (5 bases each). Looked up from germline, CDR1 is SNHLY and CDR2 is FYNNEI. The V and J ends lost 3 bases and 3 bases respectively, with 5 bases between them. There are 12 residues in the CDR3.

The sample holds many counts of this clonotype. The gene calls are TRBV5-5 and TRBJ2-7; either TRBD1 or TRBD2 may fit D (6 bases each). CDR1 is SGHKS, CDR2 YYEKEE, per germline (reference sequence). V shed 10 bases and J shed 4 bases, with 21 bases lying between them. The CDR3 covers 14 residues. CDR3 amino acids: CAGGRQEGFYEQYF. The CDR3 DNA reads as TGTGCCGGGGGAAGACAGGAGGGTTTTTACGAGCAGTACTTC.

Many counts were recorded for this clonotype. This chain links TRBV28 with TRBJ2-1, with 12 bases identical to TRBD2. The germline CDR1 and CDR2 sequences are MDHEN and SYDVKM. The ends lost 5 bases at V and 6 bases at J; junction bases unmatched: 8. The CDR3 is made up of 16 amino acids. In DNA, the CDR3 is TGTGCCAGCAGTCGAAGACTAGCGGGAGTAGTCAATGAGCAGTTCTTC. This gives the protein CASSRRLAGVVNEQFF.

Concerning this clonotype itself: Being one base from a much bigger clone, this may be a read error. The chain uses TRBV10-3 and TRBJ2-7, with 13 bases identical to TRBD2. The trim removed 5 bases at V and 7 bases at J, leaving 8 bases unmatched. There are 15 residues in the CDR3. The germline V gene has CDR1 ENHRY and CDR2 SYGVKD. The CDR3 bases are TGTGCCATCAGTCGCGCACTAGCGGGAGGGGGGGAGCAGTACTTC. It is translated as CAISRALAGGGEQYF.

The CDR3 region has the DNA TGTGCCAGCACCTTTTTCCTAGCGAGCTCCTACAATGAGCAGTTCTTC. Amino acid sequence: CASTFFLASSYNEQFF. V gene TRBV6-1 combines with J gene TRBJ2-1; weak D call: TRBD2 (6 bases). This CDR3 has 16 residues. V was clipped by 7 bases and J by 0 bases, with 16 bases between them. Germline loops: CDR1 MNHNS, CDR2 SASEGT.

This clonotype was detected many times. The V and J genes are TRBV12-3 or TRBV12-4 and TRBJ2-1, with TRBD2 as a possible D gene (6 bases). This CDR3 is 16 amino acids long. Trimming shortened V by 2 bases and J by 0 bases, and 11 bases separated the two germline ends. The CDR3 DNA follows: TGTGCCAGCAGTTTACGGCGGGGACGCTCCTACAATGAGCAGTTCTTC. Translated: CASSLRRGRSYNEQFF.

This clonotype was detected only a few times. The rearrangement links TRBV24-1 to TRBJ2-1, with D hard to call. The CDR3 sequence is 11 residues long. Trimming took 7 bases from V and 5 from J, leaving 5 bases between them. CDR1 and CDR2 from the germline V gene are KGHDR and SFDVKD. CDR3 region: CATRADNEQFF. The CDR3 DNA reads TGTGCCACCAGAGCAGACAATGAGCAGTTCTTC.

This clonotype was seen ten or more times. V usage is TRBV7-9 and J usage is TRBJ2-7; either TRBD1 or TRBD2 may supply D (5 bases each). The CDR3 length is 14 residues. CDR1 and CDR2 (germline): SEHNR, FQNEAQ (reference sequence). The V and J ends lost 2 bases and 10 bases respectively, with 18 bases between them. This CDR3 reads CASSLMSGTPHQYF. The CDR3 nucleotides are TGTGCCAGCAGCTTAATGTCCGGGACGCCGCACCAGTACTTC. Based on the CDR3 plus reference TRBV7-9 and TRBJ2-7, the full variable domain is DTGVSQNPRHKITKRGQNVTFRCDPISEHNRLYWYRQTLGQGPEFLTYFQNEAQLEKSRLLSDRFSAERPKGSFSTLEIQRTEQGDSAMYLCASSLMSGTPHQYFGPGTRLTVT.

Regarding this clonotype: A much bigger clone sits one base away, suggesting this may be a read error. Because it lacks the conserved phenylalanine or tryptophan at the end, this CDR3 is likely a read error. The gene calls are TRBV28 and TRBJ1-2; 9 nucleotides match TRBD1. The V gene end was trimmed by 1 base and the J gene end by 3 bases; junction bases not matched to a gene: 6. The CDR3 runs 16 residues. Germline V gives CDR1 MDHEN, CDR2 SYDVKM. Written as DNA, the CDR3 is TGTGCCAGCAGTTTATTGTCGGGGACAGGGTACTATGGCTACACCTCC. Translated, it gives CASSLLSGTGYYGYTS.

This clonotype came up many times. The V call is TRBV20-1, the J call TRBJ2-7, with 7 bases identical to TRBD2. CDR1 DFQATT and CDR2 SNEGSKA come from the germline V gene (reference sequence). The CDR3 sequence is 14 residues long. V dropped 1 base and J dropped 5; count of bases not matched to a gene: 8. Here the CDR3 reads CSARGRGSRHEQYF. CDR3 bases: TGCAGTGCTAGAGGGCGGGGGAGTCGGCACGAGCAGTACTTC.

Many counts were recorded for this clonotype. The chain couples TRBV18 to TRBJ1-4; 7 positions agree with TRBD1. Looked up from germline, CDR1 is KGHSH and CDR2 is LQKENI. The CDR3 loop spans 16 amino acids. V was clipped by 2 bases and J by 4 bases; unmatched bases: 7. This CDR3 is CASSPTRGQLNEKLFF. In DNA, the CDR3 is TGTGCCAGCTCACCAACGAGGGGACAGCTTAATGAAAAACTGTTTTTT.

There are a few counts of this clonotype. V and J are TRBV14 and TRBJ2-3; 7 nucleotides line up with TRBD2. The CDR3 runs to 15 residues. Germline CDR1 SGHDN, CDR2 FVKESK. After removal of 3 bases from V and 3 bases from J, the junction contained 6 bases not matched to a gene. The CDR3 region is CASSHGGSGTDTQYF. The CDR3 nucleotides read TGTGCCAGCAGCCACGGGGGGAGTGGGACAGATACGCAGTATTTT. Looking up the rest from reference TRBV14 and TRBJ2-3 gives the full variable domain: EAGVTQFPSHSVIEKGQTVTLRCDPISGHDNLYWYRRVMGKEIKFLLHFVKESKQDESGMPNNRFLAERTGGTYSTLKVQPAELEDSGVYFCASSHGGSGTDTQYFGPGTRLTVL.

There are many counts of this clonotype. The chain links TRBV15 to TRBJ2-7, with 10 bases aligning to TRBD2. There are 16 residues in the CDR3. Germline V gene sequence: CDR1 LNHNV, CDR2 YYDKDF (reference sequence). V lost 1 base to trimming and J lost 0 bases; unmatched junction nucleotides: 3. CDR3 bases: TGTGCCACCAGCAGAGGGGCTAGCGGGAGCTCCTACGAGCAGTACTTC. This translates into CATSRGASGSSYEQYF.

This clonotype was observed a handful of times. A read error may be the cause here, since a much bigger clone is one base away. V gene TRBV11-2 combines with J gene TRBJ1-1; no reliable D call. This CDR3 is 11 amino acids long. Germline V gene lookup returns CDR1 SGHAT and CDR2 FQNNGV. Trimming took 0 bases from V and 9 from J, leaving 5 bases between them. DNA for the CDR3: TGTGCCAGCAGCTTAGAGGATAAAGCTTTCTTT. Translation: CASSLEDKAFF.

V usage is TRBV30 and J usage is TRBJ1-5; TRBD1 might be the D (6 bases). CDR3 length: 13 residues. Looked up from germline, CDR1 is GTSNPN and CDR2 is SVGIG (reference sequence). The CDR3 nucleotides read TGTGCGCTGGGGAGGGCAGGGGATCAGCCCCAGCATTTT. It is translated as CALGRAGDQPQHF.

This clonotype has at least ten counts. The V gene is TRBV28, the J gene TRBJ2-1; D gene uncertain. V lost 5 bases and J lost 5, with 10 bases in between. Germline CDR1 reads MDHEN; CDR2 reads SYDVKM. The CDR3 covers 13 residues. CDR3 in amino acids: CASSVPGHNEQFF. Here the CDR3 DNA reads TGTGCCAGCAGTGTACCCGGGCACAATGAGCAGTTCTTC.

This clonotype was counted many times. V gene TRBV10-3 combines with J gene TRBJ2-1; no reliable D call. The CDR3 has 15 amino acids. Germline values: CDR1 ENHRY, CDR2 SYGVKD. V dropped 5 bases and J dropped 1 base, with 12 bases sitting between them. For the CDR3, the DNA is TGTGCCATCAGTACCACCGAAGCATCCTACAATGAGCAGTTCTTC. It yields the protein CAISTTEASYNEQFF.

This clonotype was seen a handful of times. A much larger clone lies a single base off, so this may be a read error. The rearrangement joins TRBV27 to TRBJ2-1, with D unclear. Germline V gives CDR1 MNHEY, CDR2 SMNVEV (reference sequence). CDR3 length equals 11 residues. Trimming left V 7 bases short and J 4 bases short, with 5 bases between. The CDR3 sequence is CASTRYNEQFF. CDR3 in DNA: TGTGCCAGCACCAGATACAATGAGCAGTTCTTC.

V usage is TRBV2 and J usage is TRBJ1-2; D may be TRBD1 (6 bases). Trimming shortened V by 7 bases and J by 5 bases, and 17 bases separated the two germline ends. CDR3 length: 14 amino acids. Germline V gene lookup returns CDR1 SNHLY and CDR2 FYNNEI. CDR3 residues: CASKGGSQRYGYTF. CDR3 DNA: TGTGCCAGCAAGGGGGGAAGTCAGCGGTATGGCTACACCTTC.

V is TRBV19 and J is TRBJ1-1; D is unresolved. Germline-derived CDR1 and CDR2 are LNHDA and SQIVND (reference sequence). The CDR3 runs to 14 residues. The V end lost 8 bases, the J end lost 6 bases, and 19 bases lay between the germline ends. CDR3: CASRLGILSAEAFF. Here the CDR3 DNA reads TGTGCCAGTCGATTAGGGATTCTATCGGCTGAAGCTTTCTTT.